This record looks at one TCR beta chain sequence and its context. In germline, CDR1 is SGHRS, CDR2 YFSETQ. V was pared by 3 bases and J by 2 bases, with 13 bases of the junction left unmatched. CDR3 length: 18 amino acids. The sample comes from a study of cytomegalovirus exposure and HLA in healthy donors. PCR was performed using 60 Vbeta and 13 Jbeta primers. Only in-frame clones appear in the TCRdb table, and some are missing; sequencing was by immunoSEQ multiplex PCR. The repertoire consists of fewer than 200,000 clones, with 70% to 80% occurring once and the leading ten covering around 0.71%. The sequenced sample was PBMCs. The receptor was derived from a female donor in good health and CMV-seronegative. This chain uses TRBV5-1 with TRBJ2-5; 10 bases agree with TRBD1. The DNA of the CDR3 is TGCGCCAGCAGCTATGGGACAGGGGCCATTGGGGCACAAGAGACCCAGTACTTC. This gives the protein CASSYGTGAIGAQETQYF.